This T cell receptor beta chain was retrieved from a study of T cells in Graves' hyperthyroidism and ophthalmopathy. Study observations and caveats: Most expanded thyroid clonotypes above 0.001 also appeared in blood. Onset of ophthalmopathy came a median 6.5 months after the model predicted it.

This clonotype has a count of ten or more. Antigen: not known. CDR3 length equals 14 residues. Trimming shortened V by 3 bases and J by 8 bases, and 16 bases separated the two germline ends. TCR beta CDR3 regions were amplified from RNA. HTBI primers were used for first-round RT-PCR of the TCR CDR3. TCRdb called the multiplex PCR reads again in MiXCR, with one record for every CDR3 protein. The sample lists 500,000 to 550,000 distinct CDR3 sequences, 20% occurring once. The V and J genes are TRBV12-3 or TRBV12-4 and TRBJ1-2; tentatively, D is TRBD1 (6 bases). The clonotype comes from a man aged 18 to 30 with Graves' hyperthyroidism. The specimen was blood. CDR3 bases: TGTGCCAGCAGTTTGGATCCAGGGGTCGTCGGCTACACCTTC. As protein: CASSLDPGVVGYTF.